Each of the 31 T cell receptor beta chains below was sequenced from the same sample in a study of T cells after yellow fever vaccination. TCRdb processed the 5' RACE reads anew with MiXCR; each CDR3 protein has one entry. The sample carries a few hundred thousand distinct CDR3 sequences, 19% recorded once. Sequenced here: PBMCs, sampled 15 days after the yellow fever booster vaccination. Receptors originate from a man younger than 40 who received the YFV17D yellow fever vaccine.

The chain combines TRBV20-1 with TRBJ1-1; 8 bases are a match to TRBD1. Per germline, CDR1 DFQATT and CDR2 SNEGSKA (reference sequence). The CDR3 is made up of 17 amino acids. V lost 6 bases to trimming and J lost 3 bases; unmatched junction nucleotides: 18. The CDR3 DNA follows: TGCAGTGCCGAACCCTTAGGACAGGGAGTACTTGACACTGAAGCTTTCTTT. This translates into CSAEPLGQGVLDTEAFF.

This clonotype was detected a few times. The V gene is TRBV7-2, the J gene TRBJ2-1; D might be TRBD2 (6 bases). This CDR3 contains 15 residues. CDR1 SGHTA and CDR2 FQGNSA come from the germline V gene. Between the trimmed V and J ends, which lost 1 base and 4 bases, there was a span of 11 bases. The CDR3 nucleotides read TGTGCCAGCAGCTTAGACGGAGGGGCTTACAATGAGCAGTTCTTC. Protein sequence: CASSLDGGAYNEQFF.

V and J are TRBV12-3 or TRBV12-4 and TRBJ2-1; 9 nucleotides align to TRBD2. The CDR3 runs to 17 residues. The junction had 12 bases not matched to a gene; V was cut back by 5 bases and J by 4 bases. The CDR3: CASSIFRSGSSYNEQFF. The CDR3 bases are TGTGCCAGCAGTATCTTCCGTAGCGGGAGTTCTTACAATGAGCAGTTCTTC.

This clonotype was counted between two and nine times. The genes are TRBV10-3 and TRBJ2-3, with a weak D call TRBD1 (6 bases). This CDR3 contains 15 residues. Trimming took off 10 bases at V and 0 bases at J, with 17 bases between the two ends. Looked up from germline, CDR1 is ENHRY and CDR2 is SYGVKD. The CDR3 protein is CATETGRPSTDTQYF. The CDR3 region has the DNA TGTGCCACCGAGACAGGCAGGCCTAGCACAGATACGCAGTATTTT.

The gene calls are TRBV20-1 and TRBJ2-3, with D tentatively TRBD2 (6 bases). The germline V gene has CDR1 DFQATT and CDR2 SNEGSKA (reference sequence). The V end was cut by 6 bases, the J end by 2 bases, with 21 bases between. The CDR3 sequence is 16 residues long. The CDR3 is CSATFRGLSPTDTQYF. The CDR3 DNA reads as TGCAGTGCGACTTTCCGGGGGTTGTCCCCCACAGATACGCAGTATTTT.

The chain employs TRBV7-2 and TRBJ2-7; 7 positions agree with TRBD2. V lost 6 bases, J lost 2 bases, and 10 bases stayed unmatched. The CDR3 is made up of 15 amino acids. In germline, CDR1 is SGHTA, CDR2 FQGNSA. The CDR3 is CASRTSGTDPYEQYF. The CDR3 DNA reads as TGTGCCAGCAGGACCAGCGGGACCGATCCCTACGAGCAGTACTTC.

The gene calls are TRBV11-2 and TRBJ2-5, with 12 positions matching TRBD2. Germline V lookup: CDR1 SGHAT, CDR2 FQNNGV. The trim removed 8 bases at V and 2 bases at J, leaving 15 bases unmatched. The CDR3 length is 18 residues. The CDR3 DNA sequence: TGTGCCAGCTCCGACGGACTAGCGGGAACCATATCACAAGAGACCCAGTACTTC. This translates into CASSDGLAGTISQETQYF. Together with reference TRBV11-2 and TRBJ2-5, the CDR3 gives the full variable domain: EAGVAQSPRYKIIEKRQSVAFWCNPISGHATLYWYQQILGQGPKLLIQFQNNGVVDDSQLPKDRFSAERLKGVDSTLKIQPAKLEDSAVYLCASSDGLAGTISQETQYFGPGTRLLVL.

This chain connects TRBV7-8 to TRBJ2-7; either TRBD1 or TRBD2 may fit D (5 bases each). Between the trimmed V and J ends, which lost 5 bases and 3 bases, there was a span of 20 bases. CDR3 length: 16 amino acids. In germline, CDR1 is SGHVS, CDR2 FQNEAQ. CDR3 coding DNA: TGTGCCAGCAGCGTCACTCCGGGACCCGGGGACTACGAGCAGTACTTC. It translates to CASSVTPGPGDYEQYF.

The rearrangement joins TRBV15 to TRBJ2-4; D tentatively reads TRBD1 or TRBD2 (6 bases each). Germline values: CDR1 LNHNV, CDR2 YYDKDF (reference sequence). The germline V and J ends were trimmed by 1 base and 8 bases, with 12 bases remaining between them. The CDR3 covers 14 residues. As DNA, the CDR3 is TGTGCCACCAGCAGAGGTGAGGGGGGAGACATTCAGTACTTC. It translates to CATSRGEGGDIQYF.

The gene calls are TRBV12-3 or TRBV12-4 and TRBJ1-3, with no clear D. The CDR3 runs to 12 residues. V shed 6 bases and J shed 6 bases, with 9 bases lying between them. The CDR3 coding sequence is TGTGCCAGCAGCGGGCCCACAAACACCATATATTTT. This translates into CASSGPTNTIYF.

This clonotype occurred once. The chain couples TRBV7-2 to TRBJ2-7, with D uncertain. This CDR3 has 13 amino acids. V lost 4 bases and J lost 3, with 10 bases in between. Per the germline V gene, CDR1 is SGHTA and CDR2 is FQGNSA. Here the CDR3 DNA reads TGTGCCAGCAGCTCAACCTTCTTCTACGAGCAGTACTTC. Its translation: CASSSTFFYEQYF.

The chain recombines TRBV5-6 with TRBJ2-7, with D possibly TRBD2 on 6 matching bases. This CDR3 has 14 residues. Trimming pared 1 base from V and 5 bases from J, leaving 13 bases between. Germline V lookup: CDR1 SGHDT, CDR2 YYEEEE. CDR3 region: CASSLYGGLNEQYF. Here the CDR3 DNA reads TGTGCCAGCAGCTTGTATGGAGGGCTGAACGAGCAGTACTTC.

This clonotype came up a few times. The J gene is TRBJ2-2, the V gene TRBV18; the D gene could be TRBD1 or TRBD2 (5 bases each). V lost 3 bases and J lost 3, with 14 bases in between. This CDR3 spans 16 amino acids. Germline CDR1 KGHSH, CDR2 LQKENI. DNA of the CDR3: TGTGCCAGCTCACCCGTACTTCCGGGACACACCGGGGAGCTGTTTTTT. It specifies CASSPVLPGHTGELFF.

This chain uses TRBV20-1 with TRBJ2-5; 8 nucleotides line up with TRBD1. Germline lookup yields CDR1 DFQATT and CDR2 SNEGSKA (reference sequence). The CDR3 totals 13 residues. Germline trimming cut 6 bases from V and 5 bases from J; bases unmatched to any gene: 8. CDR3 loop: CSALDRDRETQYF. The CDR3 region has the DNA TGCAGTGCCCTGGACAGGGATAGGGAGACCCAGTACTTC.

This clonotype was counted between two and nine times. This sequence joins TRBV2 and TRBJ2-7; D not certain. V lost 7 bases to trimming and J lost 0 bases, with 13 bases between them. Per the germline V gene, CDR1 is SNHLY and CDR2 is FYNNEI. The CDR3 is made up of 14 amino acids. CDR3 DNA: TGTGCCAGCAATCTGCTCGAGAGCTCCTACGAGCAGTACTTC. Translating it yields CASNLLESSYEQYF.

This clonotype was counted a few times. The CDR3, as DNA: TGCAGTGCGAGTGGACAGGGGGGAACGAAGACCCAGTACTTC. Translated: CSASGQGGTKTQYF. V and J are TRBV20-1 and TRBJ2-5; TRBD1 matches at 10 bases. CDR3 length equals 14 residues. Germline V gene sequence: CDR1 DFQATT, CDR2 SNEGSKA (reference sequence). The V and J ends lost 6 bases and 6 bases, in that order; junction bases with no gene match: 10.

V gene TRBV9 combines with J gene TRBJ2-1; the D gene is possibly TRBD2 (6 bases). V was pared by 6 bases and J by 8 bases, with 24 bases between. CDR1 SGDLS and CDR2 YYNGEE come from the germline V gene. This CDR3 is built from 16 residues. CDR3 loop: CASNSEGLANVDEQFF. CDR3 DNA sequence: TGTGCCAGCAATTCGGAAGGCCTAGCGAACGTCGATGAGCAGTTCTTC.

The V and J genes are TRBV7-3 and TRBJ2-2; D not certain. This CDR3 is built from 12 residues. Germline assignment: CDR1 SGHTA and CDR2 FQGTGA. The V end was cut by 3 bases, the J end by 7 bases, with 6 bases between. The CDR3 coding sequence is TGTGCCAGCAGCTTGGGGTTCGGGGAGCTGTTTTTT. Translated, it gives CASSLGFGELFF.

The gene calls are TRBV5-1 and TRBJ1-4, with TRBD1 as a possible D gene (6 bases). This CDR3 comprises 14 residues. Trimming left V 4 bases short and J 4 bases short, with 11 bases between. From germline, CDR1 is SGHRS and CDR2 YFSETQ. CDR3 sequence: CASSVDSVNEKLFF. Here the CDR3 DNA reads TGCGCCAGCAGCGTGGACAGTGTTAATGAAAAACTGTTTTTT.

In this sample, this clonotype turned up a few times. The chain couples TRBV10-3 to TRBJ2-3, with 13 bases that match TRBD2. The CDR3 is 16 residues long. V shed 4 bases and J 2 bases; nucleotides not matched to a gene: 3. Per the germline V gene, CDR1 is ENHRY and CDR2 is SYGVKD. The CDR3 DNA is TGTGCCATCAGTGGGACTAGCGGGAGAGTCACAGATACGCAGTATTTT. The encoded protein is CAISGTSGRVTDTQYF.

J is TRBJ2-3 and V is TRBV20-1; 8 bases match TRBD1. Germline V gene data show CDR1 as DFQATT and CDR2 as SNEGSKA (reference sequence). V shed 5 bases, J shed 2 bases, and the junction held 6 bases outside the gene matches. The CDR3 extends over 14 amino acids. The DNA of the CDR3 is TGCAGTGCTGAGACAGGGGACTTCACAGATACGCAGTATTTT. This gives the protein CSAETGDFTDTQYF.

The chain joins TRBV7-2 to TRBJ2-2; D is undetermined. The V end lost 5 bases, the J end lost 4 bases, and 14 bases lay between the germline ends. This CDR3 is 15 amino acids long. Germline CDR1 SGHTA, CDR2 FQGNSA. CDR3 region: CASSRLRQITGELFF. The CDR3 DNA follows: TGTGCCAGCAGCCGTTTGCGCCAGATCACCGGGGAGCTGTTTTTT.

This rearrangement joins TRBV5-4 to TRBJ2-7; 7 nucleotides match TRBD2. The ends lost 7 bases at V and 4 bases at J; junction bases unmatched: 5. The germline V gene encodes CDR1 SGHNT and CDR2 YYREEE (reference sequence). There are 12 residues in the CDR3. The CDR3 region is CASAREGYEQYF. In nucleotides, the CDR3 is TGTGCCAGCGCGAGGGAGGGATACGAGCAGTACTTC. The complete variable domain, with remaining parts taken from reference TRBV5-4 and TRBJ2-7, reads ETGVTQSPTHLIKTRGQQVTLRCSSQSGHNTVSWYQQALGQGPQFIFQYYREEENGRGNFPPRFSGLQFPNYSSELNVNALELDDSALYLCASAREGYEQYFGPGTRLTVT.

This chain joins TRBV7-2 and TRBJ2-3; the match to TRBD2 covers 8 bases. CDR1 is SGHTA, CDR2 FQGNSA, per germline. This CDR3 comprises 14 residues. J lost 6 bases, V lost 5 bases, and 7 bases had no gene match. This CDR3 is CASSQREGRDTQYF. The CDR3 coding sequence is TGTGCCAGCAGCCAACGGGAGGGCCGGGATACGCAGTATTTT. The entire variable domain, with the rest obtained from reference TRBV7-2 and TRBJ2-3, is as follows: GAGVSQSPSNKVTEKGKDVELRCDPISGHTALYWYRQSLGQGLEFLIYFQGNSAPDKSGLPSDRFSAERTGGSVSTLTIQRTQQEDSAVYLCASSQREGRDTQYFGPGTRLTVL.

This rearrangement joins TRBV20-1 to TRBJ2-7; possible D gene TRBD2, 5 bases. Germline V gives CDR1 DFQATT, CDR2 SNEGSKA (reference sequence). The V end was cut by 7 bases, the J end by 4 bases, with 17 bases between. This CDR3 spans 13 amino acids. CDR3 nucleotides: TGCAGTGTCGAACCGGGGTCGCTATACGAGCAGTACTTC. Protein product: CSVEPGSLYEQYF.

The chain joins TRBV5-5 to TRBJ1-2; TRBD1 aligns across 8 bases. Unmatched junction bases numbered 6, after V lost 3 bases and J lost 8 bases. Per germline, CDR1 SGHKS and CDR2 YYEKEE (reference sequence). The CDR3 length is 13 residues. The CDR3 region is CASSSSGGEGYTF. The DNA of the CDR3 is TGTGCCAGCAGCTCCTCAGGGGGCGAGGGCTACACCTTC.

This sequence joins TRBV5-1 and TRBJ2-3; possible D gene TRBD1, 5 bases. The CDR3 is made up of 18 amino acids. The germline V gene has CDR1 SGHRS and CDR2 YFSETQ. Deletions cut 1 base from V and 2 bases from J, with 20 bases between. CDR3 in DNA: TGCGCCAGCAGCTTGCCCGCTAGGACGACAGACCCCACAGATACGCAGTATTTT. The encoded protein is CASSLPARTTDPTDTQYF.

This clonotype showed up just a few times. The chain employs TRBV28 and TRBJ2-7, with 7 bases fitting TRBD2. The CDR3 is 14 residues long. V shed 6 bases and J 0 bases; nucleotides not matched to a gene: 5. CDR1 and CDR2 (germline): MDHEN, SYDVKM. Here the CDR3 reads CASRKLAYSYEQYF. DNA of the CDR3: TGTGCCAGCAGGAAACTAGCGTACTCCTACGAGCAGTACTTC. Using reference TRBV28 and TRBJ2-7 for the parts outside the CDR3, the full variable domain is DVKVTQSSRYLVKRTGEKVFLECVQDMDHENMFWYRQDPGLGLRLIYFSYDVKMKEKGDIPEGYSVSREKKERFSLILESASTNQTSMYLCASRKLAYSYEQYFGPGTRLTVT.

This clonotype was picked up a small number of times. The genes are TRBV15 and TRBJ2-2; no reliable D call. The V gene's germline CDR1 is LNHNV and CDR2 YYDKDF (reference sequence). CDR3 length equals 13 residues. Trimming removed 4 bases from V and 4 bases from J, with 7 bases in between. The DNA for the CDR3 is TGTGCCACCAGCACGAGTGGCACCGGGGAGCTGTTTTTT. As protein: CATSTSGTGELFF.

The J gene is TRBJ2-5, the V gene TRBV27, with D possibly TRBD2 on 5 matching bases. There are 15 residues in the CDR3. V gave up 3 bases and J gave up 0 bases, with 11 bases separating them. Germline CDR1 is MNHEY and CDR2 is SMNVEV (reference sequence). The CDR3 sequence is CASSFDGSYQETQYF. CDR3 sequence (DNA): TGTGCCAGCAGTTTTGATGGGAGCTACCAAGAGACCCAGTACTTC.

The chain recombines TRBV27 with TRBJ2-3; D not resolved. The germline V and J ends were trimmed by 3 bases and 0 bases, with 10 bases remaining between them. Looked up from germline, CDR1 is MNHEY and CDR2 is SMNVEV (reference sequence). The CDR3 runs 15 residues. CDR3 DNA sequence: TGTGCCAGCAGTTTGGCAGCGCTAAGCACAGATACGCAGTATTTT. Its translation: CASSLAALSTDTQYF.